This TCR beta chain was sequenced during a study of T cells in Graves' hyperthyroidism and ophthalmopathy. Amplified TCR beta CDR3 regions derived from RNA transcripts. First-round RT-PCR targeting the TCR CDR3 was performed with the HTBI primer set. MiXCR was run by TCRdb on the multiplex PCR reads, yielding one entry per CDR3 protein. The data hold fewer than 250,000 distinct CDR3 sequences, with roughly 18% observed a single time. V lost 1 base and J lost 2; bases outside the gene matches: 4. The CDR3 totals 17 residues. Germline-derived CDR1 and CDR2 are LNHDA and SQIVND (reference sequence). Researchers defined stable Graves' hyperthyroidism as no ophthalmopathy progression within 18 months. Exclusion criteria comprised uncontrolled infection, other autoimmune disease, pregnancy or lactation.

The receptor was derived from a man aged 50-60 years with Graves' hyperthyroidism. Sequenced material: blood. The J gene is TRBJ2-6, the V gene TRBV19; TRBD1 matches 8 bases. The DNA for the CDR3 is TGTGCCAGTAGTATAGGTGGCAGGGGGCCTGGGGCCAACGTCCTGACTTTC. Translating it yields CASSIGGRGPGANVLTF.